This entry lists 11 T cell receptor beta chains sequenced from one sample in a study of CD8 T cells in Susac syndrome. Reverse transcription of about 0.5 to 1 ug RNA was carried out with random hexamers. A single record per CDR3 protein comes from TCRdb applying MiXCR to the immunoSEQ multiplex PCR reads. In the table there are around 270,000 distinct CDR3 sequences, approximately 85% of which are singletons. Sequencing was carried out using CD8+ T cells from PBMCs. The receptors shown here come from a human donor with multiple sclerosis.

The V gene is TRBV6-4, the J gene TRBJ1-1; 7 bases line up with TRBD1. Germline V lookup: CDR1 MRHNA, CDR2 SNTAGT. The CDR3 sequence is 15 residues long. After removal of 6 bases from V and 0 bases from J, the junction contained 7 bases not matched to a gene. The DNA of the CDR3 is TGTGCCAGCAGCAACGACAGGGTATTGAACACTGAAGCTTTCTTT. It specifies CASSNDRVLNTEAFF.

The chain uses TRBV5-8 and TRBJ2-1; a weak D match, TRBD2 (5 bases). Germline CDR1 SGHTS, CDR2 YDEGEE. This CDR3 is built from 12 residues. V was clipped by 2 bases and J by 9 bases, with 9 bases between them. The CDR3 coding sequence is TGTGCCAGCAGCTTAGGACTTACTGAGCAGTTCTTC. It is translated as CASSLGLTEQFF. The whole variable domain, remainder taken from reference TRBV5-8 and TRBJ2-1, is EAGVTQSPTHLIKTRGQQATLRCSPISGHTSVYWYQQALGLGLQFLLWYDEGEERNRGNFPPRFSGRQFPNYSSELNVNALELEDSALYLCASSLGLTEQFFGPGTRLTVL.

The V call is TRBV24-1, the J call TRBJ2-4, with 8 bases fitting TRBD1. The germline CDR1 and CDR2 sequences are KGHDR and SFDVKD. V was clipped by 7 bases and J by 5 bases; unmatched bases: 9. CDR3 length: 15 residues. The CDR3 DNA is TGTGCCACCAGCGCCCCCGGGACAGGTGAAAACATTCAGTACTTC. It codes for CATSAPGTGENIQYF.

CDR3 sequence reads: CASQYSGGRTDTQYF. The CDR3 DNA reads TGTGCCAGCCAATACTCAGGGGGCCGCACAGATACGCAGTATTTT. V is TRBV28 and J is TRBJ2-3; 8 nucleotides align to TRBD1. CDR3 length: 15 residues. Germline CDR1 is MDHEN and CDR2 is SYDVKM. V gave up 8 bases and J gave up 1 base; unmatched junction bases: 8. The full variable domain, rest sourced from reference TRBV28 and TRBJ2-3, is DVKVTQSSRYLVKRTGEKVFLECVQDMDHENMFWYRQDPGLGLRLIYFSYDVKMKEKGDIPEGYSVSREKKERFSLILESASTNQTSMYLCASQYSGGRTDTQYFGPGTRLTVL.

The rearrangement joins TRBV10-3 to TRBJ2-3; 7 bases map to TRBD2. Germline V gives CDR1 ENHRY, CDR2 SYGVKD. This CDR3 is built from 17 residues. The V and J ends lost 5 bases and 0 bases, in that order; junction bases with no gene match: 11. The CDR3 loop is CAISTSMGEGSTDTQYF. The CDR3 DNA is TGTGCCATCAGTACCTCAATGGGGGAGGGAAGCACAGATACGCAGTATTTT.

The rearrangement joins TRBV6-5 to TRBJ2-5; 7 bases map to TRBD1. Germline V gene data show CDR1 as MNHEY and CDR2 as SVGAGI. There are 14 residues in the CDR3. The trim removed 0 bases at V and 4 bases at J, leaving 2 bases unmatched. The CDR3 sequence: CASSYSRQGETQYF. Written as DNA, the CDR3 is TGTGCCAGCAGTTACTCCCGACAGGGAGAGACCCAGTACTTC.

The chain links TRBV27 to TRBJ2-2; 7 nucleotides agree with TRBD1. The CDR3 consists of 14 residues. V dropped 5 bases and J dropped 5; count of bases not matched to a gene: 5. Germline values: CDR1 MNHEY, CDR2 SMNVEV (reference sequence). The CDR3 bases are TGTGCCAGCAGTACAGGGGAACTAACCGGGGAGCTGTTTTTT. As protein: CASSTGELTGELFF.

J is TRBJ2-5 and V is TRBV6-1; possible D gene TRBD2, 6 bases. This CDR3 is 16 amino acids long. Trimming removed 7 bases at V and 0 bases at J, with 18 bases between. CDR1 and CDR2 (germline): MNHNS, SASEGT. The CDR3: CASKSGGTNHQETQYF. CDR3 coding DNA: TGTGCCAGCAAAAGCGGAGGGACGAACCACCAAGAGACCCAGTACTTC.

J is TRBJ2-7 and V is TRBV28; 10 bases are a match to TRBD2. V lost 6 bases and J lost 3; bases outside the gene matches: 5. This CDR3 contains 14 residues. Per germline, CDR1 MDHEN and CDR2 SYDVKM. The CDR3 nucleotides are TGTGCCAGCAGATGGGTAGCGGGGGGCTACGAGCAGTACTTC. Its protein is CASRWVAGGYEQYF.

This chain uses TRBV20-1 with TRBJ2-1, with 9 bases matching TRBD2. Germline CDR1 and CDR2: DFQATT and SNEGSKA (reference sequence). CDR3 length: 17 residues. The V segment lost 0 bases and the J segment 0 bases; nucleotides outside the gene matches: 6. The CDR3 DNA is TGCAGTGCTAGAGATGGGACTAGCCACCCCTCCTACAATGAGCAGTTCTTC. Translation: CSARDGTSHPSYNEQFF.

The chain employs TRBV7-6 and TRBJ2-7, with a possible D match to TRBD1 (6 bases). V lost 0 bases and J lost 3, with 9 bases in between. CDR1 is SGHVS and CDR2 is FNYEAQ in the germline V gene. The length of the CDR3 is 14 residues. The CDR3 DNA follows: TGTGCCAGCAGCTTAGCCCAGGGGAACTACGAGCAGTACTTC. This encodes CASSLAQGNYEQYF.